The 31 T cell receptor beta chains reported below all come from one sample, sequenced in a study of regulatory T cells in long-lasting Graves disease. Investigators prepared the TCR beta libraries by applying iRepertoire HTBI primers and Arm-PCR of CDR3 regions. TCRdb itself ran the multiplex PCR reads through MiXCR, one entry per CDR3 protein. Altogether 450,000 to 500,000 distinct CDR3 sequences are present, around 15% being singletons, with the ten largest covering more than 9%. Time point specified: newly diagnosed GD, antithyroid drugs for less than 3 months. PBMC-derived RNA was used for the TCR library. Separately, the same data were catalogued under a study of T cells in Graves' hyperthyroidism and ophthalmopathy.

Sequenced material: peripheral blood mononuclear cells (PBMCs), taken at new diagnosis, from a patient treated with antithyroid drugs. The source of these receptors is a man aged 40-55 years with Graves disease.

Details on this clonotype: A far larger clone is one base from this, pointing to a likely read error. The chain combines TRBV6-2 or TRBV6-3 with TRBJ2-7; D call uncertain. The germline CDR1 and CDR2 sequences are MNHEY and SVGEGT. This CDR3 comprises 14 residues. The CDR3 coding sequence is TGCGCCAGCAGTGAGTCTATTGGCCCCTACGAGCAGCACTTC. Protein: CASSESIGPYEQHF.

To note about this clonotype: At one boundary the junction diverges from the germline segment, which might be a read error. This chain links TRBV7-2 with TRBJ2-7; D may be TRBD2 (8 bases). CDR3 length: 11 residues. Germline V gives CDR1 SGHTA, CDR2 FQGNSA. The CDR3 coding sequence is TGTGCCAGCAGCTTAGTAGCGGGGACAGTATTC. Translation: CASSLVAGTVF. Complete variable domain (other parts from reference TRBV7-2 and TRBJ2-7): GAGVSQSPSNKVTEKGKDVELRCDPISGHTALYWYRQSLGQGLEFLIYFQGNSAPDKSGLPSDRFSAERTGGSVSTLTIQRTQQEDSAVYLCASSLVAGTVFGPGTRLTVT.

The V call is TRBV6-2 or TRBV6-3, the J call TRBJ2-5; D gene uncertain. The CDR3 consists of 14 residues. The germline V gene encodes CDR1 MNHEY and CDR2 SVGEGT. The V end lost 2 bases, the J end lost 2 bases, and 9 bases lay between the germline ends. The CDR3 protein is CASSYSLLQETQYF. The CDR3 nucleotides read TGTGCCAGCAGTTACAGTCTTCTACAAGAGACCCAGTACTTC.

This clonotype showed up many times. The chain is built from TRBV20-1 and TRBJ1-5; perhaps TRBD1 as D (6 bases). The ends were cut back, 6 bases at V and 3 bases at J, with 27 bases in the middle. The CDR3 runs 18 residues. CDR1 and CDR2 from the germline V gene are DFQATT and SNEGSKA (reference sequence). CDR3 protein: CSARPTRDTLGSNQPQHF. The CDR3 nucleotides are TGCAGTGCGAGACCGACACGGGACACACTAGGATCCAATCAGCCCCAGCATTTT.

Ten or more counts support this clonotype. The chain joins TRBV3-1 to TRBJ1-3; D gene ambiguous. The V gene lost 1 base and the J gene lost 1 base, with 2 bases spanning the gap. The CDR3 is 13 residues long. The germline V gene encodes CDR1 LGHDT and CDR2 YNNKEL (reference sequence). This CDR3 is CASSQVSGNTIYF. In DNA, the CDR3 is TGTGCCAGCAGCCAAGTGTCTGGAAACACCATATATTTT.

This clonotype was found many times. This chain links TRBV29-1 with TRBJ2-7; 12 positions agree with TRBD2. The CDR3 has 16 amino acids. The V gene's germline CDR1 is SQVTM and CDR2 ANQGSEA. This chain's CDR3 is CIPNRALAGGGYEQYF. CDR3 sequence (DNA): TGCATCCCCAACCGGGCCCTAGCGGGAGGGGGGTACGAGCAGTACTTC.

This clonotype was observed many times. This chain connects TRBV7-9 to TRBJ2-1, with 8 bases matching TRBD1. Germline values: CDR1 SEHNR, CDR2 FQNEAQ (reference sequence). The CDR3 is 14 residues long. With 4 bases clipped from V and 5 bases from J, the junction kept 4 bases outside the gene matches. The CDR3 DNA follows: TGTGCCAGCAGCTCACCGGGACAGGACAATGAGCAGTTCTTC. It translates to CASSSPGQDNEQFF.

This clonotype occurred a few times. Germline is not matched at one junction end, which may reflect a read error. CDR3 coding DNA: TGCGCCAGCAGTGCCGGGACAGCCATTGGTCAGCAGTTCTTC. Protein: CASSAGTAIGQQFF. The chain couples TRBV6-9 to TRBJ2-1; the match to TRBD1 covers 7 bases. The CDR3 is 14 amino acids. The germline CDR1 and CDR2 sequences are MNHGY and SVAAGI.

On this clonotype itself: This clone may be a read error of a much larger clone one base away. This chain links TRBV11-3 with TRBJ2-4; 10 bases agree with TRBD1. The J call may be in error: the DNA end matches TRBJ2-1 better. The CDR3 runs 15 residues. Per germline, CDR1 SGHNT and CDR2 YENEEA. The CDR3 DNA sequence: TGTGGCAGCAGCCCCGGGACAGGGGTTTCTGAGGGGCAGTTCTTC. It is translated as CGSSPGTGVSEGQFF.

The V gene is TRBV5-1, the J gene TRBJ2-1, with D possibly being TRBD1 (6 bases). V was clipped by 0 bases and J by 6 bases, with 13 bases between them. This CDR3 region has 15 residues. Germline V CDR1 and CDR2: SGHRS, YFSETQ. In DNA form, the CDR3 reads TGCGCCAGCAGCTTGGCACAGGGAAGGGTCAATGAGCAGTTCTTC. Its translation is CASSLAQGRVNEQFF.

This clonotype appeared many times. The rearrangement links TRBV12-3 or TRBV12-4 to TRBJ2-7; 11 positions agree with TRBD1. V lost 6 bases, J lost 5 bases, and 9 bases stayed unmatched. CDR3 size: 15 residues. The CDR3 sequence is CASSRWDRGYDEQYF. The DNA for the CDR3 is TGTGCCAGCAGCCGCTGGGACAGGGGGTATGACGAGCAGTACTTC.

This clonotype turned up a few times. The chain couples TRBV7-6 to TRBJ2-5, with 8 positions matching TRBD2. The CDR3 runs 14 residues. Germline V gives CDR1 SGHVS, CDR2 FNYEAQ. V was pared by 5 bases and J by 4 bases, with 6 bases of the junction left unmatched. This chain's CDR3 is CASSQAGEGETQYF. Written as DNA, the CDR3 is TGTGCCAGCAGCCAAGCGGGAGAAGGAGAGACCCAGTACTTC.

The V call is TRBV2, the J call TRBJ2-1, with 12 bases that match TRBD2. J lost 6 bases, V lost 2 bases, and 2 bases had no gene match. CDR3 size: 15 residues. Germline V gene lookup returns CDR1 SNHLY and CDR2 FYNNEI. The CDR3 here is CASSELAGGVNEQFF. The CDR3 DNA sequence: TGTGCCAGCAGTGAACTAGCGGGGGGGGTCAATGAGCAGTTCTTC.

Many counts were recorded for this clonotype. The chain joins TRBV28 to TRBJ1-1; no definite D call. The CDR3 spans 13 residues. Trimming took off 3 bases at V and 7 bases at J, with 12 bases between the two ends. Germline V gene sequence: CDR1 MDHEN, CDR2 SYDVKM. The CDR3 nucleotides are TGTGCCAGCAGTTTTTTTTCTCGAATTGAAGCTTTCTTT. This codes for CASSFFSRIEAFF.

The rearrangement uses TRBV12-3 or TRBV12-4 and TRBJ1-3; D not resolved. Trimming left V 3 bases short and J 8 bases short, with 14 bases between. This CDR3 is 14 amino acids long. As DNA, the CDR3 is TGTGCCAGCAGTTTTATAAGATCCGGTGACACCATATATTTT. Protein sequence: CASSFIRSGDTIYF.

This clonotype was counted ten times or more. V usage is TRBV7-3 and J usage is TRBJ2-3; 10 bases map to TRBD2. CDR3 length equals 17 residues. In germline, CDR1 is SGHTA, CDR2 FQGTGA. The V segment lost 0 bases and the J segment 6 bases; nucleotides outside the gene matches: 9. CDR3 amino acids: CASSLTSGRPGGDTQYF. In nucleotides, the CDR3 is TGTGCCAGCAGCTTAACTAGCGGGAGGCCGGGGGGGGATACGCAGTATTTT.

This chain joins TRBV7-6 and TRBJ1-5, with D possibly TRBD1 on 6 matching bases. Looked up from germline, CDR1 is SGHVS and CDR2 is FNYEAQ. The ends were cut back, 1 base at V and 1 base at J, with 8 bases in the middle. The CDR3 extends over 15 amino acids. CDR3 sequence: CASSLVQGSNQPQHF. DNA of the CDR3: TGTGCCAGCAGCTTAGTCCAGGGGAGCAATCAGCCCCAGCATTTT.

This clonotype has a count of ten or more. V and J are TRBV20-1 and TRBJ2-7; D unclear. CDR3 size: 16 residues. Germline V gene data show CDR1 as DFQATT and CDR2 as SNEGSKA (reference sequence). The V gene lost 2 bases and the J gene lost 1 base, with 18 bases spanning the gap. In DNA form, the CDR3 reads TGCAGTGCTAGATTTCCTGGACCGATTTCTTCCTACGAGCAGTACTTC. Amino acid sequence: CSARFPGPISSYEQYF.

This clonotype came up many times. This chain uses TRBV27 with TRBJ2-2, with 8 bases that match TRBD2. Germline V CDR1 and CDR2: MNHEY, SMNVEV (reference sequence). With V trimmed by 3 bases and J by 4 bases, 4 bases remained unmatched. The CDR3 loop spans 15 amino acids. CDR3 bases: TGTGCCAGCAGTTTGCGGGGGGCAAGCACCGGGGAGCTGTTTTTT. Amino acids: CASSLRGASTGELFF.

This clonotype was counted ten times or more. CDR3 sequence: CAIGQQQETQYF. The CDR3 coding sequence is TGTGCCATAGGACAGCAACAAGAGACCCAGTACTTC. The chain couples TRBV6-1 to TRBJ2-5; a possible D gene is TRBD1 (6 bases). Germline values: CDR1 MNHNS, CDR2 SASEGT. This CDR3 is built from 12 residues. V was shortened by 10 bases and J by 2 bases, with 11 bases between the two germline ends.

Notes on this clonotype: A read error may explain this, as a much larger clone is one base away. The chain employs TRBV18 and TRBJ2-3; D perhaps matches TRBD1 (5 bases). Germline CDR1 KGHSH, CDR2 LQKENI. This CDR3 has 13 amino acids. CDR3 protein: CASSQQQTDAQYF. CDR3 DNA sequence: TGTGCCAGCTCACAGCAGCAGACAGATGCGCAGTATTTT.

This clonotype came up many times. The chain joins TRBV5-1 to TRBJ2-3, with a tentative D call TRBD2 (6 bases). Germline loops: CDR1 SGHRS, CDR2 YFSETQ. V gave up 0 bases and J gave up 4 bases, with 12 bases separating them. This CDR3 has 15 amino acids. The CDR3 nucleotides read TGCGCCAGCAGCTTGGATGTGGGAGGAGCAGATACGCAGTATTTT. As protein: CASSLDVGGADTQYF.

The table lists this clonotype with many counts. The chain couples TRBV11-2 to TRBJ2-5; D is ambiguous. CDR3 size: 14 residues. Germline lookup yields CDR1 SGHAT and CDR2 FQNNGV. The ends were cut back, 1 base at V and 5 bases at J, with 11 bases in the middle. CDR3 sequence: CASSLGAASETQYF. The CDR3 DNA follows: TGTGCCAGCAGCTTAGGGGCCGCTTCGGAGACCCAGTACTTC.

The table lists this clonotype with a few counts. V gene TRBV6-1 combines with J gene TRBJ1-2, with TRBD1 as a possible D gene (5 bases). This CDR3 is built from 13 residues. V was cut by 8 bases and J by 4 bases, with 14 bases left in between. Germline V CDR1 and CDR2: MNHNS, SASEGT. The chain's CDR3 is CASASPGTYGYTF. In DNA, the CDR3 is TGTGCCAGCGCGTCTCCAGGGACCTATGGCTACACCTTC.

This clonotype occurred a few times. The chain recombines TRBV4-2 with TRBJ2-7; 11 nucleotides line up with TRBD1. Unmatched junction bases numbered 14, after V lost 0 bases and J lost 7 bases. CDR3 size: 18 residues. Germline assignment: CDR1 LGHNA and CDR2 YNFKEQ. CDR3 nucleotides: TGTGCCAGCAGCCAAGATATGGGCTCCGGACAGGGGGCCGGGGAGCAGTACTTC. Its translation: CASSQDMGSGQGAGEQYF.

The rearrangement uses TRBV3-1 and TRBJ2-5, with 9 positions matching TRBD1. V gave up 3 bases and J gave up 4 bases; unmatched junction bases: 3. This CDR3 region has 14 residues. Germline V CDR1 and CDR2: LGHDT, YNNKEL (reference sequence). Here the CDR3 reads CASSQGTGRETQYF. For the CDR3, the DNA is TGTGCCAGCAGCCAGGGGACAGGGAGAGAGACCCAGTACTTC.

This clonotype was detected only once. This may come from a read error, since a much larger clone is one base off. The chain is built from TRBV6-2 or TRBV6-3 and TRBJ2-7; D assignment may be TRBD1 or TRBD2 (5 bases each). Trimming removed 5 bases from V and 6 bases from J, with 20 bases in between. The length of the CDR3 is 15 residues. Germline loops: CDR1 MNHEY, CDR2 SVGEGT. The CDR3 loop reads CASSAPGGGRGEQYF. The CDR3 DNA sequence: TGTGCCAGCAGTGCTCCTGGCGGAGGTAGGGGCGAGCAGTACTTC.

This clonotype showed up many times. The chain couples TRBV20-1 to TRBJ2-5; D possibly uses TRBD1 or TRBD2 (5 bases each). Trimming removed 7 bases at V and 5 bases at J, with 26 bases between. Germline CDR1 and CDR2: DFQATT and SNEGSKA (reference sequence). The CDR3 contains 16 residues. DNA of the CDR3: TGCAGTGTTGGGAGACCTTCGGGGCAGCTGGTTGAGACCCAGTACTTC. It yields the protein CSVGRPSGQLVETQYF.

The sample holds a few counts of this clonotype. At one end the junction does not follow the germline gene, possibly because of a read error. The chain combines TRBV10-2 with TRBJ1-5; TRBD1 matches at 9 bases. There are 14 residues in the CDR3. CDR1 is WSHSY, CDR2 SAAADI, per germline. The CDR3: CACSEGQGRQPQHF. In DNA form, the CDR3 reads TGCGCCTGCAGTGAGGGACAGGGCCGACAGCCCCAGCATTTT.

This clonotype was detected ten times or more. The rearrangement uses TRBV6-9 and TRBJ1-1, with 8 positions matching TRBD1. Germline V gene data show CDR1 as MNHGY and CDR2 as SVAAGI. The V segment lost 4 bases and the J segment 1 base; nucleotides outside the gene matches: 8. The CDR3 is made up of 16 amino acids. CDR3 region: CASSSLPGQANTEAFF. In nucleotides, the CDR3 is TGTGCCAGCAGTTCCCTACCGGGACAGGCGAACACTGAAGCTTTCTTT.

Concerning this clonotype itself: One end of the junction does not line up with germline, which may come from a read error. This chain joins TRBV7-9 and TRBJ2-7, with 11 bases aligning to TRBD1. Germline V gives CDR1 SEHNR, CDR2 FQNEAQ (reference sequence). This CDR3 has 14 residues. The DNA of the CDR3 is TGTGCCAGCAGCTCCTGGACAGGGGGCGGGGAGCGGTACTTC. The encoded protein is CASSSWTGGGERYF.